This TCR beta chain comes out of a study of blood T cell repertoires in COVID-19. The wider study: T cells, B-cell-depleted T cells, or PBMCs provided the cDNA or gDNA that served as material.

Germline V gene sequence: CDR1 MNHEY, CDR2 SVGAGI. Between the trimmed V and J ends, which lost 4 bases and 0 bases, there was a span of 10 bases. The CDR3 totals 14 residues. The authors' processing: It was from reference gene primer amplification that nucleated cell counts were estimated. Sequencing used immunoSEQ multiplex PCR; TCRdb keeps in-frame clones, though not all of them. That table is the source of V, J and clone size, and D and trimming were worked out from the DNA. The table has 110,000 to 150,000 clones, more than 80% seen once. This receptor was obtained from an older woman with active COVID-19. The chain carries TRBV6-5 and TRBJ2-7, with D unresolved. Sequenced material: peripheral blood. The CDR3 region has the DNA TGTGCCAGCAGTTCCCAGTCCAGCTCCTACGAGCAGTACTTC. Encoded protein: CASSSQSSSYEQYF.